This T cell receptor beta chain came from a study of Ad26.COV2.S vaccination and SARS-CoV-2 variants. About the research overall: As a participant in COV1001, the donor was in the Ad26.COV2.S trial arm.

Treatment meaning: 19 received Ad26.COV2.S at low or high dose, single or two shots; several received placebo; per-sample allocation not given. Samples came from day 63 after the first vaccine or placebo injection. Clones were read by immunoSEQ multiplex PCR, and TCRdb kept only the in-frame ones, dropping some. The table has 300,000 to 500,000 clones, about 88% seen once. The germline V gene has CDR1 LGHDT and CDR2 YNNKEL (reference sequence). The ends were cut back, 0 bases at V and 2 bases at J, with 10 bases in the middle. The CDR3 totals 16 residues. As concerns this clone: Its antigen is unidentified.

Study findings and constraints: Responses of spike-specific T cells (both CD8+ and CD4+) reportedly showed substantial breadth after vaccination.

This chain links TRBV3-1 (or the pseudogene TRBV3-2) with TRBJ2-2; either TRBD1 or TRBD2 may fit D (6 bases each). The clonotype comes from a person aged 18-65 years who received the Ad26.COV2.S COVID-19 vaccine or a placebo. The sample consisted of peripheral blood, taken in a trial of Ad26.COV2.S vaccine versus placebo. Here the CDR3 DNA reads TGTGCCAGCAGCCAAGAGGAGGGGGATAACACCGGGGAGCTGTTTTTT. This sequence encodes CASSQEEGDNTGELFF.